Below, one T cell receptor (beta chain) is given with its context. The entry originates in a study of shared T cell receptors in the human thymus. Germline assignment: CDR1 LGHNA and CDR2 YNFKEQ. The V and J ends lost 0 bases and 7 bases respectively, with 21 bases between them. This CDR3 is built from 18 residues. Only in-frame clones appear in the TCRdb table, and some are missing; sequencing was by immunoSEQ multiplex PCR. The repertoire holds some 640,000 clones, with around 87% as singletons. The same data also contributed to another study, on human thymus T cells. That source reports: Donors were healthy Finnish infants having corrective surgery for congenital heart defects. The thymus tissue came from resections taken during corrective heart surgery. Gene usage for V and J segments appeared biased in thymic and blood repertoires. Related research found strongly overlapping thymic repertoires in unrelated individuals.

Input material: thymocytes. The genes are TRBV4-2 and TRBJ1-4; maybe TRBD1 (6 bases). The TCR was taken from a boy under three years old with a congenital heart defect. The CDR3 spells CASSQDGGRGATIEKLFF. The CDR3 bases are TGTGCCAGCAGCCAAGATGGGGGCAGGGGCGCAACAATTGAAAAACTGTTTTTT.